Listed below are T cell receptor beta chains from one sample, sequenced in a study of blood T cell repertoires in COVID-19. Generated by immunoSEQ multiplex PCR, the TCRdb table keeps only in-frame clones and is missing some. The table lists roughly 280,000 clones, around nine tenths of them singletons, with less than 2% in the top ten. Input material: PBMCs or T cells enriched from blood (not recorded which). These receptor sequences come from a woman aged 55-69 years who had recovered from COVID-19. Both conserved end residues are part of each CDR3. The D gene is left open where the match is weak. For some rows the clone size is stated as once, few or many, or as a class when expanded; others skip it.

j_gene: TRBJ2-3; abundance: -; d_gene: -; v_gene: TRBV12-5; CDR3nt: TGTGCTAGTGGTTTCAGGGCCGGAGATACGCAGTATTTT; CDR3aa: CASGFRAGDTQYF
j_gene: TRBJ1-1; abundance: -; d_gene: -; v_gene: TRBV4-1; CDR3nt: TGCGCCAGCAGCCAAGGTTCGGCTGAAGCTTTCTTT; CDR3aa: CASSQGSAEAFF
j_gene: TRBJ2-5; abundance: -; d_gene: -; v_gene: TRBV6-5; CDR3nt: TGTGCCAGCAGTAACATCCTCAGGGGCGATGAGACCCAGTACTTC; CDR3aa: CASSNILRGDETQYF
j_gene: TRBJ2-7; abundance: -; d_gene: TRBD2; v_gene: TRBV2; CDR3nt: TGTGCCACACTAGCGGGGGCCTACGAGCAGTACTTC; CDR3aa: CATLAGAYEQYF
j_gene: TRBJ1-4; abundance: -; d_gene: -; v_gene: TRBV11-3; CDR3nt: TGTGCCAGCAGCCAAATTGCCGTGACAGGTGGAGAAAAACTGTTTTTT; CDR3aa: CASSQIAVTGGEKLFF
j_gene: TRBJ2-6; abundance: -; d_gene: -; v_gene: TRBV6-5; CDR3nt: TGTGCCAGCGCGGGGGCCAACGTCCTGACTTTC; CDR3aa: CASAGANVLTF
j_gene: TRBJ1-3; abundance: -; d_gene: -; v_gene: TRBV5-1; CDR3nt: TGCGCCAGCAGCTATCAAGACAGTGCCTCTGGAAACACCATATATTTT; CDR3aa: CASSYQDSASGNTIYF
j_gene: TRBJ1-2; abundance: -; d_gene: -; v_gene: TRBV28; CDR3nt: TGTGCCAGCAGTTCTTCCGGCAGGGGCTATGGCTACACCTTC; CDR3aa: CASSSSGRGYGYTF
j_gene: TRBJ1-2; abundance: -; d_gene: -; v_gene: TRBV10-3; CDR3nt: TGTGCCATCAGTGTGTCCACAGGTGGCTCTAGAAATTATGGCTACACCTTC; CDR3aa: CAISVSTGGSRNYGYTF
j_gene: TRBJ1-2; abundance: -; d_gene: TRBD1; v_gene: TRBV18; CDR3nt: TGTGCCAGCCACGGACAGGGGTTAGATGGCTACACCTTC; CDR3aa: CASHGQGLDGYTF
j_gene: TRBJ1-2; abundance: -; d_gene: -; v_gene: TRBV28; CDR3nt: TGTGCCAGCAGTTTCGGACAGATCTATGGCTACACCTTC; CDR3aa: CASSFGQIYGYTF
j_gene: TRBJ2-2; abundance: -; d_gene: TRBD2; v_gene: TRBV30; CDR3nt: TGTGCCTGGAGGGGCGGGAGCGGGGAGCTGTTTTTT; CDR3aa: CAWRGGSGELFF
j_gene: TRBJ2-3; abundance: -; d_gene: TRBD2; v_gene: TRBV5-1; CDR3nt: TGCGCCAGCAGCTTGGTCTTCGCGGGGGAGCAGTATTTT; CDR3aa: CASSLVFAGEQYF
j_gene: TRBJ1-6; abundance: -; d_gene: -; v_gene: TRBV9; CDR3nt: TGTGCCAGCAGCCGAGAGGTCAGGGGCCCTAATTCACCCCTCCACTTT; CDR3aa: CASSREVRGPNSPLHF
j_gene: TRBJ2-1; abundance: -; d_gene: -; v_gene: TRBV19; CDR3nt: TGTGCCAGTAGTATAGACAGGGGCAATGAGCAGTTCTTC; CDR3aa: CASSIDRGNEQFF
j_gene: TRBJ1-2; abundance: -; d_gene: -; v_gene: TRBV19; CDR3nt: TGTGCCAGTAGTATCCAAGGGGCTAACTATGGCTACACCTTC; CDR3aa: CASSIQGANYGYTF
j_gene: TRBJ2-3; abundance: -; d_gene: TRBD2; v_gene: TRBV4-1; CDR3nt: TGCGCCAGCAGCCCCCGTGGGCTAGCGGCCACAGATACGCAGTATTTT; CDR3aa: CASSPRGLAATDTQYF
j_gene: TRBJ2-5; abundance: -; d_gene: -; v_gene: TRBV12-2; CDR3nt: TGTGCAAGTCGCTTAAGGGGTTTGGGGACCCAGTACTTC; CDR3aa: CASRLRGLGTQYF
j_gene: TRBJ2-7; abundance: -; d_gene: -; v_gene: TRBV11-2; CDR3nt: TGTGCCAGCAGCTTAGATGAGGTTGAGCCCTACGAGCAGTACTTC; CDR3aa: CASSLDEVEPYEQYF
j_gene: TRBJ2-2; abundance: -; d_gene: TRBD2; v_gene: TRBV24-1; CDR3nt: TGTGCCACCAGTGACCTCTCGGGGGGAGGCACCGGGGAGCTGTTTTTT; CDR3aa: CATSDLSGGGTGELFF
j_gene: TRBJ2-7; abundance: -; d_gene: TRBD2; v_gene: TRBV28; CDR3nt: TGTGCCAGCAGTTTACCCGGACTAGCCGGGTTGTGGTACTTC; CDR3aa: CASSLPGLAGLWYF
j_gene: TRBJ2-3; abundance: -; d_gene: -; v_gene: TRBV11-2; CDR3nt: TGTGCCAGCAGCTTAGGTTGGCACACGCAGTATTTT; CDR3aa: CASSLGWHTQYF
j_gene: TRBJ1-2; abundance: -; d_gene: -; v_gene: TRBV6-5; CDR3nt: TGTGCCAGCAGCCCAGATTTTAGACAGGTTTCTGGCTACACCTTC; CDR3aa: CASSPDFRQVSGYTF
j_gene: TRBJ2-3; abundance: many; d_gene: -; v_gene: TRBV10-1; CDR3nt: TGCGCCAGCAGTGGACTAGGGTCGAGCACAGATACGCAGTATTTT; CDR3aa: CASSGLGSSTDTQYF
j_gene: TRBJ2-3; abundance: -; d_gene: TRBD2; v_gene: TRBV7-3; CDR3nt: TGTGCCAGCAGCCTACTTAGCGGGAGGGTTGGAGATACGCAGTATTTT; CDR3aa: CASSLLSGRVGDTQYF
j_gene: TRBJ1-3; abundance: -; d_gene: -; v_gene: TRBV7-9; CDR3nt: TGTGCCAGCAGCTCTGTGAGCCGGGACACCATATATTTT; CDR3aa: CASSSVSRDTIYF
j_gene: TRBJ2-7; abundance: -; d_gene: -; v_gene: TRBV7-8; CDR3nt: TGTGCCAGCAGCTTAGACTCTGGTGACCCGAGCGACGAGCAGTACTTC; CDR3aa: CASSLDSGDPSDEQYF
j_gene: TRBJ1-2; abundance: -; d_gene: TRBD1; v_gene: TRBV4-1; CDR3nt: TGCGCCAGCAGCCAAGGAGGGACAGGGCCCCCCTTCTATGGCTACACCTTC; CDR3aa: CASSQGGTGPPFYGYTF
j_gene: TRBJ1-3; abundance: -; d_gene: -; v_gene: TRBV14; CDR3nt: TGTGCCAGCAGCCAAGTCAGGGCCGGGGGAAGAAACACCATATATTTT; CDR3aa: CASSQVRAGGRNTIYF
j_gene: TRBJ2-7; abundance: -; d_gene: -; v_gene: TRBV11-2; CDR3nt: TGTGCCAGCAGCTTAGTGCCGGGGACCTACGAGCAGTACTTC; CDR3aa: CASSLVPGTYEQYF
j_gene: TRBJ1-6; abundance: -; d_gene: -; v_gene: TRBV28; CDR3nt: TGTGCCAGCAGGCAACAGGGAGCTGGGTCACCCCTCCACTTT; CDR3aa: CASRQQGAGSPLHF
j_gene: TRBJ2-1; abundance: once; d_gene: -; v_gene: TRBV29-1; CDR3nt: TGCAGCGTTGAAGACGCGGACAAGGCCCCCAAATACAATGAGCAGTTCTTC; CDR3aa: CSVEDADKAPKYNEQFF
j_gene: TRBJ1-6; abundance: -; d_gene: -; v_gene: TRBV9; CDR3nt: TGTGCCAGCAGCGTAGAGTCCCGGGAGGGCTTAAATTCACCCCTCCACTTT; CDR3aa: CASSVESREGLNSPLHF
j_gene: TRBJ1-1; abundance: -; d_gene: TRBD1; v_gene: TRBV19; CDR3nt: TGTGCCAGTAGTATGGGACCGGGACAGGCCGTAAACACTGAAGCTTTCTTT; CDR3aa: CASSMGPGQAVNTEAFF
j_gene: TRBJ1-3; abundance: -; d_gene: TRBD1; v_gene: TRBV18; CDR3nt: TGTGCCAGCTCGTCGGGACAGAGAAACACCATATATTTT; CDR3aa: CASSSGQRNTIYF
j_gene: TRBJ2-2; abundance: -; d_gene: TRBD2; v_gene: TRBV30; CDR3nt: TGTGCCTGGAGGGGACTAGTCACGGAGCTGTTTTTT; CDR3aa: CAWRGLVTELFF
j_gene: TRBJ2-7; abundance: -; d_gene: -; v_gene: TRBV18; CDR3nt: TGTGCCAGCTCGCTACCGGGAGAGGACGAGCAGTACTTC; CDR3aa: CASSLPGEDEQYF
j_gene: TRBJ2-1; abundance: once; d_gene: TRBD1; v_gene: TRBV15; CDR3nt: TGTGCCACCAGCAGAGATCAGGGGGTCAGTGAGCAGTTCTTC; CDR3aa: CATSRDQGVSEQFF
j_gene: TRBJ1-1; abundance: -; d_gene: -; v_gene: TRBV7-9; CDR3nt: TGTGCCAGCCGCTCCCAGGCAGTCAAAACTGAAGCTTTCTTT; CDR3aa: CASRSQAVKTEAFF
j_gene: TRBJ1-2; abundance: -; d_gene: -; v_gene: TRBV2; CDR3nt: TGTGCCAGCAGATTCCGGGACAAACATAACTATGGCTACACCTTC; CDR3aa: CASRFRDKHNYGYTF
j_gene: TRBJ1-1; abundance: -; d_gene: -; v_gene: TRBV5-1; CDR3nt: TGCGCCAGCTCCGATACAGGGACAGAAGCTTTCTTT; CDR3aa: CASSDTGTEAFF
j_gene: TRBJ2-1; abundance: once; d_gene: -; v_gene: TRBV12-3/TRBV12-4; CDR3nt: TGTGCCAGCAGTTTAGCGCTAGCTTTCGAGTTCTTC; CDR3aa: CASSLALAFEFF
j_gene: TRBJ1-2; abundance: few; d_gene: -; v_gene: TRBV9; CDR3nt: TGTGCCAGCAGCGTAGCGACGGGGGTAGGTGGCTACACCTTC; CDR3aa: CASSVATGVGGYTF
j_gene: TRBJ2-7; abundance: -; d_gene: TRBD2; v_gene: TRBV6-5; CDR3nt: TGTGCCAGCAGTTACGTAGCGGGAGGGCCCTCCTACGAGCAGTACTTC; CDR3aa: CASSYVAGGPSYEQYF
j_gene: TRBJ2-7; abundance: -; d_gene: TRBD2; v_gene: TRBV5-1; CDR3nt: TGCGCCAGCAGCTTCGGACGGGAGGCTGACGAGCAGTACTTC; CDR3aa: CASSFGREADEQYF
j_gene: TRBJ2-2; abundance: -; d_gene: TRBD2; v_gene: TRBV19; CDR3nt: TGTGCCAGTACTCCGTGGTCTAGCGGGTGGAACACCGGGGAGCTGTTTTTT; CDR3aa: CASTPWSSGWNTGELFF
j_gene: TRBJ2-5; abundance: -; d_gene: -; v_gene: TRBV7-3; CDR3nt: TGTGCCAGCAGCTTGTCTAGCTTCGAGACCCAGTACTTC; CDR3aa: CASSLSSFETQYF
j_gene: TRBJ1-6; abundance: once; d_gene: -; v_gene: TRBV24-1; CDR3nt: TGTGCCACCAGTGACCTAATCCAACCTTATAATTCACCCCTCCACTTT; CDR3aa: CATSDLIQPYNSPLHF
j_gene: TRBJ2-7; abundance: -; d_gene: TRBD2; v_gene: TRBV5-1; CDR3nt: TGCGCCAGCAGCTCCGTCGTTGCAGCTAGCGGCTCCATAAACCTCTACGAGCAGTACTTC; CDR3aa: CASSSVVAASGSINLYEQYF
j_gene: TRBJ2-3; abundance: -; d_gene: TRBD2; v_gene: TRBV24-1; CDR3nt: TGTGCCACCAGTAGCGGGAAGGCAGATACGCAGTATTTT; CDR3aa: CATSSGKADTQYF
j_gene: TRBJ2-7; abundance: -; d_gene: -; v_gene: TRBV14; CDR3nt: TGTGCCAGCAGCGTTGGCTTAATCCAGTACGAGCAGTACTTC; CDR3aa: CASSVGLIQYEQYF
j_gene: TRBJ1-3; abundance: once; d_gene: TRBD1; v_gene: TRBV7-3; CDR3nt: TGTGCCAGCAGCCAAGGGACAGCTGGAAACACCATATATTTT; CDR3aa: CASSQGTAGNTIYF
j_gene: TRBJ1-6; abundance: -; d_gene: TRBD1; v_gene: TRBV15; CDR3nt: TGTGCCACCAGCAGAGGGGGACAGAATAATTCACCCCTCCACTTT; CDR3aa: CATSRGGQNNSPLHF
j_gene: TRBJ1-4; abundance: -; d_gene: -; v_gene: TRBV30; CDR3nt: TGTGCCTGGAGCCGCATTCAGGGGAGGGATGAAAAACTGTTTTTT; CDR3aa: CAWSRIQGRDEKLFF
j_gene: TRBJ2-1; abundance: -; d_gene: -; v_gene: TRBV7-8; CDR3nt: TGTGCCAGCAGCTCCGGCCCCGAGGCGATTGATGAGCAGTTCTTC; CDR3aa: CASSSGPEAIDEQFF
j_gene: TRBJ2-7; abundance: -; d_gene: TRBD2; v_gene: TRBV29-1; CDR3nt: TGCAGCGTTGAAATAGCGGGGCTTGACTACGAGCAGTACTTC; CDR3aa: CSVEIAGLDYEQYF
j_gene: TRBJ2-1; abundance: -; d_gene: -; v_gene: TRBV9; CDR3nt: TGTGCCAGCAGCGTCGGAGGGAGGCCTCAGTACAATGAGCAGTTCTTC; CDR3aa: CASSVGGRPQYNEQFF
j_gene: TRBJ2-5; abundance: -; d_gene: -; v_gene: TRBV27; CDR3nt: TGTGCCAGCAGACGCGGACTTTCAGAGACCCAGTACTTC; CDR3aa: CASRRGLSETQYF
j_gene: TRBJ2-2; abundance: once; d_gene: TRBD2; v_gene: TRBV11-3; CDR3nt: TGTGCCAGCAGCTTAGACGGGACTACGAACACCGGGGAGCTGTTTTTT; CDR3aa: CASSLDGTTNTGELFF